The TCR beta chain described here comes from a study of blood T cells in healthy people across ages. Then a second PCR, running roughly 7 to 11 cycles, was carried out with a sample-barcoded 5' primer and a J-beta primer mix. TCRdb reprocessed the 5' RACE reads with MiXCR, giving one entry per CDR3 protein. The data contain hundreds of thousands of distinct CDR3 sequences, more than 40% of them singletons. The CDR3 length is 15 residues. Germline CDR1 reads SGDLS; CDR2 reads YYNGEE. J lost 2 bases, V lost 2 bases, and 3 bases had no gene match. Drawing of peripheral blood yielded about 9.7 milliliters from each donor. Extraction yielded at least 6 micrograms of total RNA per sample.

The specimen was blood. The chain uses TRBV9 and TRBJ2-3; TRBD1 aligns across 9 bases. The source is a man in his sixties in good health. In DNA form, the CDR3 reads TGTGCCAGCAGCGTCGGGGACAGGGTCACAGATACGCAGTATTTT. Translating gives CASSVGDRVTDTQYF.